This T cell receptor (beta chain) was observed in a study of cytomegalovirus exposure and HLA in healthy donors. Study details: A data release that came early held approximately 92 million unique TCRs from HLA-typed donors.

Per germline, CDR1 SEHNR and CDR2 FQNEAQ (reference sequence). Trimming took off 3 bases at V and 3 bases at J, with 14 bases between the two ends. This CDR3 comprises 15 residues. Vbeta (60) and Jbeta (13) primers were used in the PCR. The table came from immunoSEQ multiplex PCR; TCRdb's copy has only in-frame clones and leaves some out. The sample has roughly 200,000 clones, 75% to 90% seen once. The sample was PBMCs. The sequence came from a boy aged 2-9 years in good health and CMV-seronegative. The chain carries TRBV7-9 and TRBJ2-5, with D possibly being TRBD2 (5 bases). Here the CDR3 DNA reads TGTGCCAGCAGCTTTCCGACACAGAGGGAAGAGACCCAGTACTTC. It is translated as CASSFPTQREETQYF.